This T cell receptor (beta chain) was sequenced in a study of shared clonotypes between healthy human individuals. Clones were sequenced by immunoSEQ multiplex PCR, and TCRdb holds only the in-frame ones, with some missing. The sample consists of 1,400,000 or so clones, roughly 98.5% of them appearing once. The donors were adults (healthy and HIV-negative) with no recent acute infections or vaccinations. The CDR3 sequence is 15 residues long. Germline V gives CDR1 MDHEN, CDR2 SYDVKM. V shed 6 bases and J shed 3 bases, with 17 bases lying between them. The V call is TRBV28, the J call TRBJ1-2; tentative D call: TRBD1 (5 bases). This receptor was taken from a young man in good health. Input material: naive CD4+ T cells sorted from blood. This sample's subset: CD45RA+ positively selected. The CDR3 sequence is CASSAGGDRYYGYTF. The CDR3 region has the DNA TGTGCCAGCAGCGCGGGAGGGGACCGTTACTATGGCTACACCTTC.